This entry concerns a single T cell receptor (beta chain). This sample was included in a study of T cell changes during pregnancy in multiple sclerosis. Germline CDR1 is SGHRS and CDR2 is YFSETQ. This CDR3 is built from 14 residues. V lost 4 bases and J 2 bases, leaving 9 bases between the germline ends. Method: immunoSEQ multiplex PCR; TCRdb's copy keeps in-frame clones and lacks some. Of 65,000 to 85,000 clones in the sample, 94% were seen once. This chain links TRBV5-1 with TRBJ2-2, with D possibly TRBD2 on 6 matching bases. Sequenced material: CD4+ T cells from peripheral blood mononuclear cells, taken after pregnancy. The sequence was collected from a female donor with multiple sclerosis, enrolled in a pregnancy study. The CDR3 protein is CASSGGSNTGELFF. CDR3 coding DNA: TGCGCCAGCAGCGGGGGGTCCAACACCGGGGAGCTGTTTTTT.